This is a list of T cell receptor beta chains from one sample in a study of T cells in Graves' hyperthyroidism and ophthalmopathy. TCRdb analysed the multiplex PCR reads with MiXCR anew, one entry per CDR3 protein. Among more than 300,000 distinct CDR3 sequences, more than 11% were seen once, and the ten largest hold 20% to 25%. The material sequenced was blood. These receptors all stem from a woman in her twenties or thirties with Graves' hyperthyroidism. The CDR3 runs from the conserved cysteine through the conserved F or W. D genes are given only for firm matches. Expanded clones get a size class; other rows say once, few or many, or leave the size out.

J gene: TRBJ1-6
V gene: TRBV2
D gene: TRBD1
clone size: many
CDR3 protein: CASSDFRGWTPLHF
CDR3 DNA: TGTGCCAGCAGTGATTTCAGGGGGTGGACACCCCTCCACTTT

J gene: TRBJ2-1
V gene: TRBV30
D gene: TRBD1
clone size: .
CDR3 protein: CAWSAGQGLYDEQFF
CDR3 DNA: TGTGCCTGGAGCGCGGGACAGGGTTTGTACGATGAGCAGTTCTTC

J gene: TRBJ2-1
V gene: TRBV29-1
D gene: .
clone size: many
CDR3 protein: CSVEGQNEQFF
CDR3 DNA: TGCAGCGTTGAAGGACAGAATGAGCAGTTCTTC

J gene: TRBJ2-5
V gene: TRBV30
D gene: TRBD2
clone size: once
CDR3 protein: CAWSAGGYKTQYF
CDR3 DNA: TGTGCCTGGAGCGCGGGAGGTTACAAGACCCAGTACTTC

J gene: TRBJ2-3
V gene: TRBV29-1
D gene: .
clone size: few
CDR3 protein: CSVEDLAEADTQYF
CDR3 DNA: TGCAGCGTTGAAGATCTTGCGGAGGCAGATACGCAGTATTTT

J gene: TRBJ1-1
V gene: TRBV7-9
D gene: .
clone size: many
CDR3 protein: CASSLRDTEAFF
CDR3 DNA: TGTGCCAGCAGCTTACGGGATACTGAAGCTTTCTTT

J gene: TRBJ1-5
V gene: TRBV5-8
D gene: .
clone size: .
CDR3 protein: CASSLGQGTWVQPQHF
CDR3 DNA: TGTGCCAGCAGCTTGGGTCAGGGTACGTGGGTTCAGCCCCAGCATTTT

J gene: TRBJ2-6
V gene: TRBV28
D gene: .
clone size: many
CDR3 protein: CASSFSIVAGANVLTF
CDR3 DNA: TGTGCCAGCAGCTTCTCAATAGTCGCTGGGGCCAACGTCCTGACTTTC

J gene: TRBJ2-6
V gene: TRBV7-2
D gene: TRBD2
clone size: many
CDR3 protein: CASSSLAGISGANVLTF
CDR3 DNA: TGTGCCAGCAGCTCACTAGCGGGGATCTCTGGGGCCAACGTCCTGACTTTC

J gene: TRBJ2-7
V gene: TRBV2
D gene: .
clone size: many
CDR3 protein: CASSNERQTYEQYF
CDR3 DNA: TGTGCCAGCAGTAACGAACGACAGACCTACGAGCAGTACTTC

J gene: TRBJ1-3
V gene: TRBV2
D gene: TRBD1
clone size: many
CDR3 protein: CASESGGAGGNTIYF
CDR3 DNA: TGTGCCAGCGAGTCAGGGGGCGCAGGTGGAAACACCATATATTTT

J gene: TRBJ1-5
V gene: TRBV28
D gene: .
clone size: many
CDR3 protein: CASSLLTGRRANQPQHF
CDR3 DNA: TGTGCCAGCAGTTTGTTAACAGGGAGACGGGCCAATCAGCCCCAGCATTTT

J gene: TRBJ2-7
V gene: TRBV20-1
D gene: .
clone size: few
CDR3 protein: CSAHRDLSSEQYF
CDR3 DNA: TGCAGTGCTCATCGGGACCTTTCCTCCGAGCAGTACTTC

J gene: TRBJ1-6
V gene: TRBV5-8
D gene: .
clone size: few
CDR3 protein: CASTPDSPLHF
CDR3 DNA: TGTGCCAGCACCCCAGATTCACCCCTCCACTTT

J gene: TRBJ2-1
V gene: TRBV30
D gene: .
clone size: many
CDR3 protein: CAWSVRDEQFF
CDR3 DNA: TGTGCCTGGAGTGTACGGGATGAGCAGTTCTTC

J gene: TRBJ2-1
V gene: TRBV30
D gene: TRBD1
clone size: few
CDR3 protein: CAWSFDRDNEQFF
CDR3 DNA: TGTGCCTGGAGTTTCGACAGGGACAATGAGCAGTTCTTC

J gene: TRBJ1-6
V gene: TRBV9
D gene: .
clone size: few
CDR3 protein: CASSSSPGGRDNSPLHF
CDR3 DNA: TGTGCCAGCAGCTCCAGCCCCGGGGGGCGAGATAATTCACCCCTCCACTTT

J gene: TRBJ2-5
V gene: TRBV7-9
D gene: .
clone size: few
CDR3 protein: CASSSSLLGFGETQYF
CDR3 DNA: TGTGCCAGCAGCTCCTCCCTCTTGGGGTTTGGTGAGACCCAGTACTTC

J gene: TRBJ2-7
V gene: TRBV5-4
D gene: .
clone size: .
CDR3 protein: CASTTEPSEPEQYF
CDR3 DNA: TGTGCCAGCACAACGGAACCTAGCGAGCCCGAGCAGTACTTC

J gene: TRBJ2-7
V gene: TRBV5-5
D gene: .
clone size: .
CDR3 protein: CASSLGTPSDQYF
CDR3 DNA: TGTGCCAGCAGCTTGGGGACCCCCTCAGATCAGTACTTC

J gene: TRBJ1-1
V gene: TRBV20-1
D gene: .
clone size: many
CDR3 protein: CSASDPGAGEAFF
CDR3 DNA: TGCAGTGCTAGTGATCCGGGGGCGGGTGAAGCTTTCTTT

J gene: TRBJ2-1
V gene: TRBV20-1
D gene: .
clone size: many
CDR3 protein: CSASRLESSYNEQFF
CDR3 DNA: TGCAGTGCTAGTCGGCTAGAGAGCTCCTACAATGAGCAGTTCTTC

J gene: TRBJ1-2
V gene: TRBV18
D gene: .
clone size: .
CDR3 protein: CASSPGQDPNYGYTF
CDR3 DNA: TGTGCCAGCTCACCCGGGCAGGACCCTAACTATGGCTACACCTTC